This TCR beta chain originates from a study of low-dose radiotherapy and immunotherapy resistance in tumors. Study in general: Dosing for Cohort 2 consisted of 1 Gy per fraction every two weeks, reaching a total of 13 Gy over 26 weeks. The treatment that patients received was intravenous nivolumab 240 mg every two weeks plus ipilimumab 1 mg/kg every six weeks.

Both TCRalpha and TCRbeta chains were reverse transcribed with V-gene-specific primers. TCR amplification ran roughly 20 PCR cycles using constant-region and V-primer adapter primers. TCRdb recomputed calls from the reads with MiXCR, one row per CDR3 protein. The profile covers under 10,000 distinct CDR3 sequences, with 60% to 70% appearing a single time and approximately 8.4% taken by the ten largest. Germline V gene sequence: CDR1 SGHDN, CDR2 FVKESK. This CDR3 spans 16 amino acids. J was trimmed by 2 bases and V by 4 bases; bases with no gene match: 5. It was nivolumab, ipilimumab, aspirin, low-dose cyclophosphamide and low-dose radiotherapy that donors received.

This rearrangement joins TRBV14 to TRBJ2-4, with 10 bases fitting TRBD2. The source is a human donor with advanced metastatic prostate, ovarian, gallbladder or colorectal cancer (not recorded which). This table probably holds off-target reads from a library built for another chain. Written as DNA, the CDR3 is TGTGCCAGCAGCCCCCGACTAGCGGGCTCCAAAAACATTCAGTACTTC. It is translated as CASSPRLAGSKNIQYF. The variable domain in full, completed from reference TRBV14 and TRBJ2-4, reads EAGVTQFPSHSVIEKGQTVTLRCDPISGHDNLYWYRRVMGKEIKFLLHFVKESKQDESGMPNNRFLAERTGGTYSTLKVQPAELEDSGVYFCASSPRLAGSKNIQYFGAGTRLSVL.